Listed below are T cell receptor beta chains from one sample, sequenced in a study of T-cell memory formation after mild COVID-19. TCRdb recomputed calls from the 5' RACE reads with MiXCR, one row per CDR3 protein. The table lists around 110,000 distinct CDR3 sequences, 9.5% to 15% of them singletons. Input material: PBMCs or a T cell subset sorted from them (not recorded which). The receptors were sampled from an adult woman who had mild COVID-19 (a few samples of this study predate the infection). Cell type and time point are not known. The CDR3 runs from the conserved cysteine through the conserved F or W. Fields, in order: J gene, D gene, clone size, V gene, CDR3 protein, CDR3 DNA. A D gene is named only where the DNA matches it firmly. Size is stated for part of the rows, as once, few or many counts, or as a class when the clone is expanded.

TRBJ2-7	TRBD2	-	TRBV20-1	CSARDRTSGPYEQYF	TGCAGTGCTAGAGACCGAACTAGCGGACCTTACGAGCAGTACTTC
TRBJ1-2	TRBD1	-	TRBV19	CASNGQGGNYGYTF	TGTGCCAGCAATGGACAGGGCGGAAACTATGGCTACACCTTC
TRBJ2-5	-	many	TRBV7-6	CASSYLGGGETQYF	TGTGCCAGCAGCTACCTCGGGGGCGGGGAGACCCAGTACTTC
TRBJ2-7	-	few	TRBV7-2	CASSHPSGSPYEQYF	TGTGCCAGCAGCCACCCCTCAGGCTCCCCTTACGAGCAGTACTTC
TRBJ1-2	TRBD1	-	TRBV29-1	CSVDGQGDGYTF	TGCAGCGTAGACGGACAGGGCGATGGCTACACCTTC
TRBJ1-5	-	few	TRBV7-9	CASSQEVADHSNQPQHF	TGTGCCAGCAGCCAGGAGGTGGCAGATCATAGCAATCAGCCCCAGCATTTT
TRBJ2-1	TRBD2	-	TRBV20-1	CSARDGSGRALNEQFF	TGCAGTGCTAGAGATGGCAGCGGGAGGGCCCTCAATGAGCAGTTCTTC
TRBJ1-5	-	few	TRBV4-3	CASSQDPGDQPQHF	TGCGCCAGCAGCCAAGATCCAGGGGATCAGCCCCAGCATTTT
TRBJ2-1	TRBD1	-	TRBV14	CASSRADRVPSYNEQFF	TGTGCCAGCAGCCGCGCGGACAGGGTCCCCTCCTACAATGAGCAGTTCTTC
TRBJ2-1	-	few	TRBV29-1	CSGDSSGAYNEQFF	TGCAGCGGGGACAGTAGCGGGGCCTACAATGAGCAGTTCTTC
TRBJ2-6	-	-	TRBV10-3	CAISDEGSGANVLTF	TGTGCCATCAGTGACGAGGGCTCTGGGGCCAACGTCCTGACTTTC
TRBJ1-1	-	few	TRBV10-3	CAISGGEGGEAFF	TGTGCCATCAGTGGGGGTGAGGGTGGTGAAGCTTTCTTT
TRBJ2-7	TRBD1	many	TRBV7-9	CASSPPGQAYEQYF	TGTGCCAGCAGCCCTCCGGGACAGGCCTACGAGCAGTACTTC
TRBJ2-3	-	many	TRBV11-2	CASSLVPPGEGATDTQYF	TGTGCCAGCAGCTTAGTCCCACCGGGGGAGGGGGCCACAGATACGCAGTATTTT
TRBJ1-2	TRBD1	few	TRBV30	CAWSVPPGTVYGYTF	TGTGCCTGGAGTGTCCCCCCCGGGACAGTCTATGGCTACACCTTC
TRBJ2-1	TRBD2	few	TRBV4-1	CASSQVAGEGLAANEQFF	TGCGCCAGCAGCCAAGTGGCCGGTGAGGGACTAGCGGCCAATGAGCAGTTCTTC
TRBJ2-3	-	many	TRBV7-9	CASSSPFGPNPTDTQYF	TGTGCCAGCAGCTCGCCGTTCGGCCCCAACCCCACAGATACGCAGTATTTT
TRBJ2-7	-	few	TRBV7-6	CASSPTGFYEQYF	TGTGCCAGCAGTCCCACAGGGTTCTACGAGCAGTACTTC
TRBJ2-2	-	-	TRBV19	CASSSGSTGELFF	TGTGCCAGTAGTAGCGGTTCGACCGGGGAGCTGTTTTTT
TRBJ2-3	TRBD2	few	TRBV29-1	CSVERPYEGLAGFRTDTQYF	TGCAGCGTTGAACGTCCCTACGAAGGGCTAGCGGGATTCAGAACAGATACGCAGTATTTT
TRBJ2-2	TRBD2	few	TRBV7-2	CASSFSGTSGGYTNTGELFF	TGTGCCAGCAGCTTCTCCGGGACTAGCGGGGGGTACACGAACACCGGGGAGCTGTTTTTT
TRBJ2-1	TRBD2	hyperexpanded	TRBV5-1	CASSLAPLAGGYNEQFF	TGCGCCAGCAGCTTGGCCCCCCTAGCGGGGGGTTACAATGAGCAGTTCTTC
TRBJ2-3	TRBD2	few	TRBV20-1	CSARGSVDTQYF	TGCAGTGCTCGCGGGAGCGTGGATACGCAGTATTTT
TRBJ2-6	-	few	TRBV12-5	CASALGANVLTF	TGTGCTAGTGCATTAGGGGCCAACGTCCTGACTTTC
TRBJ2-5	-	-	TRBV5-1	CASSLAPGPKYF	TGCGCCAGCAGCTTGGCTCCGGGCCCAAAGTACTTC
TRBJ2-1	TRBD2	few	TRBV11-2	CASSLGESGTNEQFF	TGTGCCAGCAGCCTAGGTGAGAGCGGGACCAATGAGCAGTTCTTC
TRBJ2-1	TRBD2	many	TRBV29-1	CSARLAGYNEQFF	TGCAGCGCCCGACTAGCGGGTTACAATGAGCAGTTCTTC
TRBJ1-2	-	few	TRBV7-2	CASSRLASYGYTF	TGTGCCAGCAGCCGTCTGGCGTCATATGGCTACACCTTC
TRBJ2-7	-	-	TRBV19	CASSLALSSYEQYF	TGTGCCAGTAGTCTGGCCCTGAGCTCCTACGAGCAGTACTTC
TRBJ2-1	-	-	TRBV29-1	CSVEGGPSYNEQFF	TGCAGCGTTGAGGGTGGCCCCTCCTACAATGAGCAGTTCTTC
TRBJ2-7	-	few	TRBV27	CASSLSPTYEQYF	TGTGCCAGCAGTTTATCCCCAACCTACGAGCAGTACTTC
TRBJ2-1	-	few	TRBV5-6	CASSPEPPGLDNEQFF	TGTGCCAGCAGCCCCGAGCCCCCTGGGCTAGACAATGAGCAGTTCTTC
TRBJ2-7	-	few	TRBV6-5	CASSQGQSYEQYF	TGTGCCAGCAGTCAAGGGCAGTCCTACGAGCAGTACTTC
TRBJ2-5	-	-	TRBV6-5	CASSYSSGLQETQYF	TGTGCCAGCAGTTACTCAAGCGGACTCCAAGAGACCCAGTACTTC
TRBJ2-7	-	few	TRBV14	CASSQGESSYEQYF	TGTGCCAGCAGCCAAGGCGAAAGCTCCTACGAGCAGTACTTC
TRBJ1-1	-	once	TRBV11-2	CASSTIQVTEAFF	TGTGCCAGCAGCACCATCCAGGTTACTGAAGCTTTCTTT
TRBJ2-6	-	-	TRBV4-3	CASSHHFGANVLTF	TGCGCCAGCAGCCACCATTTTGGGGCCAACGTCCTGACTTTC
TRBJ2-1	TRBD2	few	TRBV4-1	CASSQGTSGTYNEQFF	TGCGCCAGCAGCCAGGGGACTAGCGGTACCTACAATGAGCAGTTCTTC
TRBJ2-7	TRBD2	many	TRBV6-5	CASSPLAGTHGEQYF	TGTGCCAGCAGTCCCTTAGCGGGAACCCACGGGGAGCAGTACTTC
TRBJ2-7	TRBD2	many	TRBV15	CATSRGTSPRSYEQYF	TGTGCCACCAGCAGAGGGACTAGCCCCAGGTCCTACGAGCAGTACTTC
TRBJ2-3	TRBD2	few	TRBV10-2	CASSSGKLTDTQYF	TGCGCCAGCAGTAGCGGGAAGCTCACAGATACGCAGTATTTT
TRBJ2-6	-	many	TRBV7-9	CASSVSGANVLTF	TGTGCCAGCAGCGTCTCTGGGGCCAACGTCCTGACTTTC
TRBJ2-2	TRBD2	few	TRBV23-1	CASSQAFRGSVPNGGELFF	TGCGCCAGCAGTCAGGCCTTTCGCGGGAGTGTACCAAACGGCGGGGAGCTGTTTTTT
TRBJ2-1	-	few	TRBV5-1	CASSPTPLSSYNEQFF	TGCGCCAGCAGCCCGACTCCACTGAGCTCCTACAATGAGCAGTTCTTC
TRBJ2-3	TRBD2	many	TRBV5-1	CASSWGLAGPKSSTDTQYF	TGCGCCAGCAGCTGGGGACTAGCGGGCCCCAAAAGTAGCACAGATACGCAGTATTTT
TRBJ2-3	-	-	TRBV4-3	CASSQEFEVVSADTQYF	TGCGCCAGCAGCCAAGAATTTGAAGTAGTCTCGGCAGATACGCAGTATTTT
TRBJ2-3	TRBD1	-	TRBV12-3/TRBV12-4	CASSRTGQDTQYF	TGTGCCAGCAGCCGGACAGGGCAAGATACGCAGTATTTT
TRBJ2-5	-	few	TRBV20-1	CSAPADSFGETQYF	TGCAGTGCTCCCGCGGACAGCTTCGGGGAGACCCAGTACTTC
TRBJ2-1	TRBD1	few	TRBV5-1	CASSTGTDLNEQFF	TGCGCCAGCAGCACAGGGACAGATTTGAATGAGCAGTTCTTC
TRBJ1-1	-	few	TRBV7-9	CASSLAPGRTEAFF	TGTGCCAGCAGCTTAGCGCCTGGGAGGACTGAAGCTTTCTTT
TRBJ2-7	-	many	TRBV27	CASSSGQSYEQYF	TGTGCCAGCAGCTCCGGACAGTCCTACGAGCAGTACTTC
TRBJ2-7	-	-	TRBV20-1	CSARDPLEGPSYEQYF	TGCAGTGCTAGAGATCCATTAGAGGGCCCTTCCTACGAGCAGTACTTC
TRBJ1-4	TRBD1	-	TRBV10-3	CAISESGTGVEEKLFF	TGTGCCATCAGTGAGTCCGGGACAGGGGTGGAGGAAAAACTGTTTTTT
TRBJ1-1	TRBD1	few	TRBV7-6	CASSEGTGEAFF	TGTGCCAGCAGCGAAGGGACAGGTGAAGCTTTCTTT
TRBJ2-1	TRBD2	-	TRBV14	CASSLAGDTNEQFF	TGTGCCAGCAGCCTAGCGGGAGATACCAATGAGCAGTTCTTC
TRBJ1-5	-	-	TRBV4-1	CASSQGPNQPQHF	TGCGCCAGCAGCCAAGGGCCAAATCAGCCCCAGCATTTT
TRBJ1-4	TRBD1	few	TRBV2	CASSPGQGAPPLYDPNEKLFF	TGTGCCAGCAGTCCCGGACAGGGGGCGCCTCCGCTGTACGACCCTAATGAAAAACTGTTTTTT
TRBJ2-7	-	few	TRBV12-3/TRBV12-4	CASSFFHGTYEQYF	TGTGCCAGCAGTTTTTTCCACGGGACCTACGAGCAGTACTTC
TRBJ2-7	-	few	TRBV15	CATEDSLEQYF	TGTGCCACTGAGGACAGTCTTGAGCAGTACTTC